The 10 T cell receptor beta chains below all came from one sample that was sequenced in a study of blood T cells in healthy people across ages. Combining a sample-barcoded 5' primer with a J-beta primer mix, a second PCR ran for about 6 to 11 cycles. MiXCR, run by TCRdb on the 5' RACE reads, gives a single entry per CDR3 protein. The sample includes approximately 850,000 distinct CDR3 sequences, under 45% of them seen just once. Specimen: blood. The receptors originated from a man in his fifties or sixties in good health.

J is TRBJ2-1 and V is TRBV7-2; a possible D gene is TRBD2 (8 bases). CDR1 SGHTA and CDR2 FQGNSA come from the germline V gene. The CDR3 has 15 amino acids. The V end was cut by 5 bases, the J end by 8 bases, with 19 bases between. CDR3 amino acids: CASSVRGLGGDEQFF. CDR3 DNA sequence: TGTGCCAGCAGCGTTAGGGGACTAGGGGGCGATGAGCAGTTCTTC.

The chain is built from TRBV7-2 and TRBJ2-3, with D possibly TRBD2 on 6 matching bases. Germline V lookup: CDR1 SGHTA, CDR2 FQGNSA. The CDR3 spans 16 residues. Trimming took off 1 base at V and 2 bases at J, with 13 bases between the two ends. DNA for the CDR3: TGTGCCAGCAGCTTAGATCGGGTAGCGGTCACAGATACGCAGTATTTT. This encodes CASSLDRVAVTDTQYF.

The chain couples TRBV5-6 to TRBJ2-7, with 9 positions matching TRBD1. CDR1 SGHDT and CDR2 YYEEEE come from the germline V gene. This CDR3 comprises 16 residues. Unmatched junction bases numbered 12, after V lost 3 bases and J lost 5 bases. Here the CDR3 DNA reads TGTGCCAGCAGCTATTTTCAACAGGGGGCATACAACGAGCAGTACTTC. It translates to CASSYFQQGAYNEQYF.

Concerning this clonotype: Given a much more abundant clone one base away, this may be a read error. The V and J genes are TRBV20-1 and TRBJ2-5; 8 bases are shared with TRBD1. The end of the DNA is better explained by TRBJ2-7, so the J call may be wrong. The CDR3 spans 13 residues. Per the germline V gene, CDR1 is DFQATT and CDR2 is SNEGSKA (reference sequence). CDR3 in amino acids: CSAGETGVYEQYF. The CDR3 DNA sequence: TGCAGTGCTGGGGAGACAGGGGTATACGAGCAGTACTTC.

The V and J genes are TRBV2 and TRBJ2-1; weak D call: TRBD2 (6 bases). Per the germline V gene, CDR1 is SNHLY and CDR2 is FYNNEI. The CDR3 has 10 amino acids. V was pared by 11 bases and J by 9 bases, with 11 bases between. The CDR3 sequence is CASGVSEQFF. DNA for the CDR3: TGTGCCTCGGGGGTTAGTGAGCAGTTCTTC.

A few counts support this clonotype. The chain carries TRBV15 and TRBJ2-3, with D perhaps being TRBD1 or TRBD2 (5 bases each). Between the trimmed V and J ends, which lost 0 bases and 10 bases, there was a span of 14 bases. Germline-derived CDR1 and CDR2 are LNHNV and YYDKDF (reference sequence). The CDR3 is 14 residues long. The CDR3 nucleotides read TGTGCCACCAGCAGAGATCTCGGGGACGAGGCGCAGTATTTT. Protein product: CATSRDLGDEAQYF. The variable domain in full, with the rest retrieved from reference TRBV15 and TRBJ2-3, is DAMVIQNPRYQVTQFGKPVTLSCSQTLNHNVMYWYQQKSSQAPKLLFHYYDKDFNNEADTPDNFQSRRPNTSFCFLDIRSPGLGDTAMYLCATSRDLGDEAQYFGPGTRLTVL.

This clonotype was detected ten times or more. The V gene is TRBV13, the J gene TRBJ2-1, with 7 nucleotides matching TRBD1. Germline V lookup: CDR1 PRHDT, CDR2 FYEKMQ (reference sequence). V gave up 5 bases and J gave up 0 bases; unmatched junction bases: 4. The CDR3 runs 15 residues. The CDR3 nucleotides read TGTGCCAGCAGCCCGGGACAGAGCTCCTACAATGAGCAGTTCTTC. It is translated as CASSPGQSSYNEQFF.

The chain links TRBV29-1 to TRBJ2-5; D is undetermined. V was clipped by 6 bases and J by 5 bases, with 13 bases between them. Germline CDR1 and CDR2: SQVTM and ANQGSEA. CDR3 length: 12 residues. This chain's CDR3 is CSVMRGMETQYF. CDR3 nucleotides: TGCAGCGTGATGAGAGGAATGGAGACCCAGTACTTC.

As for this clonotype: This may arise from a read error, as a much more abundant clone is one base away. The rearrangement uses TRBV28 and TRBJ2-3; 8 bases agree with TRBD1. This CDR3 has 14 amino acids. The germline V gene has CDR1 MDHEN and CDR2 SYDVKM. V gave up 10 bases and J gave up 4 bases; unmatched junction bases: 10. DNA of the CDR3: TGTGCCAACAAGAAAGGACAGGGCGCAGATACGCAGTATTTT. Protein product: CANKKGQGADTQYF.

In regard to this clonotype: An end of the junction differs from the germline gene, which may be a read error. This chain connects TRBV16 to TRBJ1-2; 9 nucleotides align to TRBD1. The CDR3 consists of 15 residues. CDR1 and CDR2 (germline): KGHSY, FQNENV. The CDR3 DNA follows: TGTGTCAGCAGCCAATCGAGGACAGGGGAGTACGGCTACACCTTC. Its protein is CVSSQSRTGEYGYTF.